This T cell receptor (beta chain) emerged from a study of blood T cell repertoires in COVID-19. Across the study: The samples span acute and convalescent COVID-19 from the United States, Italy and Spain. The analysed material was cDNA or gDNA that came from T cells, B-cell-depleted T cells, or PBMCs.

Authors' data handling: How many nucleated cells were present was estimated from reference gene primer amplification. TCRdb keeps only in-frame clones here, not all; method: immunoSEQ multiplex PCR. V, J and clone size were drawn from that table, and D and trimming were deduced from the DNA. The sample contains over 90,000 clones, roughly 90% of which appear only once. This clone was seen only once. Germline V gene sequence: CDR1 SGHNT, CDR2 YYREEE (reference sequence). V was clipped by 1 base and J by 5 bases; unmatched bases: 2. This CDR3 spans 14 amino acids. The source of this sequence is a woman aged 60 to 75 with acute or convalescent COVID-19. The genes are TRBV5-4 and TRBJ2-1, with 8 bases aligning to TRBD1. Input material: peripheral blood. The CDR3 DNA reads TGTGCCAGCAGCTTGAACAGGGGGGACAATGAGCAGTTCTTC. It encodes CASSLNRGDNEQFF. The full variable domain, with the rest looked up from reference TRBV5-4 and TRBJ2-1, is ETGVTQSPTHLIKTRGQQVTLRCSSQSGHNTVSWYQQALGQGPQFIFQYYREEENGRGNFPPRFSGLQFPNYSSELNVNALELDDSALYLCASSLNRGDNEQFFGPGTRLTVL.